The 29 T cell receptor beta chains listed next were all sequenced from one sample in a study of T-cell memory formation after mild COVID-19. From the 5' RACE reads, TCRdb called clonotypes with MiXCR, one entry per CDR3 protein. The sample lists about 270,000 distinct CDR3 sequences, about 20% occurring once. Sequencing input: PBMCs or a T cell subset sorted from them (not recorded which). The receptor source for this set is a man younger than 35 who had mild COVID-19 (a few samples of this study predate the infection). Cell type and time point are not known.

J is TRBJ1-2 and V is TRBV18; 7 bases are shared with TRBD1. The CDR3 length is 15 residues. Per germline, CDR1 KGHSH and CDR2 LQKENI. V was pared by 3 bases and J by 4 bases, with 8 bases of the junction left unmatched. CDR3 sequence reads: CASSPSRQGGYGYTF. CDR3 DNA: TGTGCCAGCTCACCTTCTCGACAGGGAGGCTATGGCTACACCTTC.

The chain uses TRBV12-3 or TRBV12-4 and TRBJ1-6; D not certain. Trimming took 4 bases from V and 4 from J, leaving 8 bases between them. The CDR3 covers 14 residues. The CDR3 sequence: CASSSRGYNSPLHF. The CDR3 region has the DNA TGTGCCAGCAGTTCGCGAGGGTATAATTCACCCCTCCACTTT.

The chain couples TRBV21-1 to TRBJ2-7; the D call TRBD2 from the table was never checked on the DNA. TRBV21-1 is termed a pseudogene. The CDR3 length is 16 residues. As DNA, the CDR3 is TGTGCCAGCAGCGGATCCGAGGAGGGGATGCCCCACGAGCAGTACTTC. Its translation: CASSGSEEGMPHEQYF.

The rearrangement joins TRBV2 to TRBJ2-3, with 8 bases aligning to TRBD2. V lost 6 bases and J lost 5; bases outside the gene matches: 13. The CDR3 consists of 16 residues. Germline V CDR1 and CDR2: SNHLY, FYNNEI. CDR3 sequence: CASSYGPGTSGDTQYF. The CDR3 nucleotides read TGTGCCAGCAGCTACGGACCCGGAACTAGCGGAGATACGCAGTATTTT.

V and J are TRBV5-1 and TRBJ1-2; 10 bases are shared with TRBD1. Losses at the gene ends were 0 bases for V and 8 bases for J; bases not matched to a gene: 7. The V gene's germline CDR1 is SGHRS and CDR2 YFSETQ. The CDR3 has 15 amino acids. CDR3 sequence (DNA): TGCGCCAGCAGCTTGGCCCTTGGACAGGGGGAGGGCTACACCTTC. Translating gives CASSLALGQGEGYTF. Full variable domain (outside the CDR3, taken from reference TRBV5-1 and TRBJ1-2): KAGVTQTPRYLIKTRGQQVTLSCSPISGHRSVSWYQQTPGQGLQFLFEYFSETQRNKGNFPGRFSGRQFSNSRSEMNVSTLELGDSALYLCASSLALGQGEGYTFGSGTRLTVV.

The sample holds a few counts of this clonotype. The chain recombines TRBV4-3 with TRBJ2-2, with D possibly TRBD1 on 5 matching bases. The CDR3 has 15 residues. Deletions cut 0 bases from V and 6 bases from J, with 11 bases between. Looked up from germline, CDR1 is LGHNA and CDR2 is YSLEER. CDR3: CASSQDRAGAGELFF. In nucleotides, the CDR3 is TGCGCCAGCAGCCAAGACAGGGCTGGCGCCGGGGAGCTGTTTTTT.

This CDR3 reads CAWDRGTEAFF. The CDR3 DNA follows: TGTGCCTGGGACAGGGGCACTGAAGCTTTCTTT. This sequence joins TRBV30 and TRBJ1-1; the match to TRBD1 covers 8 bases. After removal of 5 bases from V and 4 bases from J, the junction contained 0 bases not matched to a gene. Germline V CDR1 and CDR2: GTSNPN, SVGIG (reference sequence). The CDR3 extends over 11 amino acids.

The chain uses TRBV12-3 or TRBV12-4 and TRBJ2-7; D call uncertain. The V end was cut by 6 bases, the J end by 2 bases, with 20 bases between. The CDR3 length is 16 residues. Here the CDR3 reads CASSRPPGPRPYEQYF. CDR3 DNA sequence: TGTGCCAGCAGCCGCCCGCCGGGTCCCCGACCCTACGAGCAGTACTTC.

J is TRBJ2-3 and V is TRBV7-6, with D possibly being TRBD1 (5 bases). Germline V gene sequence: CDR1 SGHVS, CDR2 FNYEAQ. CDR3 length: 14 residues. V lost 5 bases to trimming and J lost 4 bases, with 13 bases between them. CDR3 coding DNA: TGTGCCAGCAGCCTAAGTTGGGGCGCAGATACGCAGTATTTT. Encoded protein: CASSLSWGADTQYF.

This clonotype was counted a few times. The chain couples TRBV6-5 to TRBJ1-1, with 9 positions matching TRBD1. The V and J ends lost 0 bases and 6 bases, in that order; junction bases with no gene match: 5. The CDR3 totals 15 residues. Per the germline V gene, CDR1 is MNHEY and CDR2 is SVGAGI. The CDR3 reads CASSYSTGQGSEAFF. The CDR3 DNA sequence: TGTGCCAGCAGTTACTCGACGGGACAGGGATCTGAAGCTTTCTTT.

The J gene is TRBJ2-5, the V gene TRBV10-1; D is ambiguous. This CDR3 region has 14 residues. The V gene lost 5 bases and the J gene lost 1 base, with 11 bases spanning the gap. Germline CDR1 is WNHNN and CDR2 is SYGVQD (reference sequence). This CDR3 is CASSRTQSQETQYF. In DNA form, the CDR3 reads TGCGCCAGCAGTCGGACGCAGTCCCAAGAGACCCAGTACTTC.

V gene TRBV2 combines with J gene TRBJ2-7; possible D gene TRBD2, 6 bases. This CDR3 has 16 amino acids. Germline CDR1 reads SNHLY; CDR2 reads FYNNEI. The V gene lost 4 bases and the J gene lost 7 bases, with 23 bases spanning the gap. The CDR3 region is CASSASFLTGGREQYF. CDR3 bases: TGTGCCAGCAGTGCCTCCTTCTTGACCGGTGGGAGGGAGCAGTACTTC.

The chain recombines TRBV4-3 with TRBJ1-6; perhaps TRBD1 as D (5 bases). From germline, CDR1 is LGHNA and CDR2 YSLEER. Trimming took off 0 bases at V and 4 bases at J, with 10 bases between the two ends. This CDR3 spans 16 amino acids. CDR3 amino acids: CASSQDFAGYNSPLHF. Here the CDR3 DNA reads TGCGCCAGCAGCCAAGATTTTGCAGGGTATAATTCACCCCTCCACTTT.

This chain connects TRBV29-1 to TRBJ2-3, with 11 bases lining up with TRBD2. The junction had 5 bases not matched to a gene; V was cut back by 1 base and J by 5 bases. CDR1 is SQVTM, CDR2 ANQGSEA, per germline. CDR3 length: 15 residues. Written as DNA, the CDR3 is TGCAGCGTTGAAGCAGGGCTAGCGGGGGGAGATACGCAGTATTTT. Its protein is CSVEAGLAGGDTQYF.

The CDR3 sequence: CASSGTGLPGYGYTF. The CDR3 region has the DNA TGTGCCAGCAGCGGGACAGGCCTTCCGGGCTATGGCTACACCTTC. This chain links TRBV7-9 with TRBJ1-2, with TRBD1 identical over 8 bases. The CDR3 has 15 amino acids. The germline V gene has CDR1 SEHNR and CDR2 FQNEAQ (reference sequence). V gave up 5 bases and J gave up 4 bases; unmatched junction bases: 9.

This sequence joins TRBV20-1 and TRBJ2-1; D might be TRBD2 (6 bases). V was trimmed by 5 bases and J by 0 bases, leaving 20 bases between them. The CDR3 is made up of 17 amino acids. Germline V gene lookup returns CDR1 DFQATT and CDR2 SNEGSKA (reference sequence). The CDR3 DNA sequence: TGCAGTGCTGGAGGGCTGTCGGACGGTCGCTCCTACAATGAGCAGTTCTTC. Translated: CSAGGLSDGRSYNEQFF.

This clonotype was recorded a few times. The V call is TRBV7-2, the J call TRBJ1-2; D unclear. The CDR3 sequence is 13 residues long. Trimming pared 4 bases from V and 7 bases from J, leaving 13 bases between. CDR1 is SGHTA, CDR2 FQGNSA, per germline. The DNA for the CDR3 is TGTGCCAGCAGCTCGTATGTGGGTAGTGGCTACACCTTC. Translation gives CASSSYVGSGYTF.

This clonotype has just a few counts. The V call is TRBV5-1, the J call TRBJ1-1; tentatively, D is TRBD1 (5 bases). Deletions cut 4 bases from V and 1 base from J, with 23 bases between. CDR3 length: 18 residues. Germline lookup yields CDR1 SGHRS and CDR2 YFSETQ. CDR3 coding DNA: TGCGCCAGCAGCAAAGGGGCTGTACTATTAGGGGCGAACACTGAAGCTTTCTTT. Translated, it gives CASSKGAVLLGANTEAFF.

The V gene is TRBV15, the J gene TRBJ2-5, with D unclear. The CDR3 is made up of 13 amino acids. Trimming stripped 3 bases from V and 4 bases from J, with 9 bases between. Per the germline V gene, CDR1 is LNHNV and CDR2 is YYDKDF (reference sequence). CDR3 amino acids: CATSSLTGETQYF. The CDR3 DNA reads as TGTGCCACCAGCAGCCTCACCGGAGAGACCCAGTACTTC. The entire variable domain, with the rest obtained from reference TRBV15 and TRBJ2-5, is as follows: DAMVIQNPRYQVTQFGKPVTLSCSQTLNHNVMYWYQQKSSQAPKLLFHYYDKDFNNEADTPDNFQSRRPNTSFCFLDIRSPGLGDTAMYLCATSSLTGETQYFGPGTRLLVL.

The chain combines TRBV7-9 with TRBJ2-7; possible D gene TRBD2, 6 bases. CDR1 is SEHNR, CDR2 FQNEAQ, per germline (reference sequence). The V end lost 3 bases, the J end lost 4 bases, and 10 bases lay between the germline ends. CDR3 length: 13 amino acids. The CDR3 DNA sequence: TGTGCCAGCAGCTTGGGTGGGAGGTACGAGCAGTACGTC. Amino acids: CASSLGGRYEQYV.

This clonotype has a count of ten or more. The chain is built from TRBV7-9 and TRBJ2-7; no reliable D call. The CDR3 spans 15 residues. Germline V lookup: CDR1 SEHNR, CDR2 FQNEAQ (reference sequence). Trimming left V 5 bases short and J 0 bases short, with 14 bases between. DNA of the CDR3: TGTGCCAGCAGCCGCCTTGGGGATCGCTCCTACGAGCAGTACTTC. Translated: CASSRLGDRSYEQYF.

The CDR3 here is CASSTDRAETQYF. The CDR3 DNA reads TGCGCCAGCAGCACCGACAGGGCAGAGACCCAGTACTTC. This chain uses TRBV5-1 with TRBJ2-5; 7 nucleotides align to TRBD1. Germline assignment: CDR1 SGHRS and CDR2 YFSETQ. The CDR3 has 13 amino acids. Trimming took 4 bases from V and 4 from J; bases not matched to a gene: 4.

The J gene is TRBJ2-5, the V gene TRBV7-2; the match to TRBD2 covers 8 bases. Per germline, CDR1 SGHTA and CDR2 FQGNSA. V was clipped by 7 bases and J by 4 bases; unmatched bases: 5. CDR3 length: 13 residues. The DNA of the CDR3 is TGTGCCAGCACGCGGGGGGTCAGAGAGACCCAGTACTTC. As protein: CASTRGVRETQYF.

V and J are TRBV9 and TRBJ2-1; D is undetermined. Germline V lookup: CDR1 SGDLS, CDR2 YYNGEE. Trimming left V 4 bases short and J 4 bases short, with 12 bases between. The CDR3 sequence is 14 residues long. This CDR3 reads CASSPFTAYNEQFF. The CDR3 region has the DNA TGTGCCAGCAGCCCCTTTACAGCTTACAATGAGCAGTTCTTC. The full variable domain, in which reference TRBV9 and TRBJ2-1 provide the parts outside the CDR3, is DSGVTQTPKHLITATGQRVTLRCSPRSGDLSVYWYQQSLDQGLQFLIQYYNGEERAKGNILERFSAQQFPDLHSELNLSSLELGDSALYFCASSPFTAYNEQFFGPGTRLTVL.

This clonotype came up a few times. The chain has TRBV12-3 or TRBV12-4 and TRBJ2-1; D unclear. V lost 5 bases and J lost 1, with 12 bases in between. This CDR3 has 15 amino acids. The CDR3 loop reads CASSLDKTSYNEQFF. In nucleotides, the CDR3 is TGTGCCAGCAGTCTCGACAAAACTTCCTACAATGAGCAGTTCTTC.

This chain uses TRBV4-1 with TRBJ1-5; weak D call: TRBD1 (6 bases). V gave up 1 base and J gave up 11 bases, with 18 bases separating them. Germline V gene lookup returns CDR1 MGHRA and CDR2 YSYEKL. The CDR3 sequence is 15 residues long. DNA of the CDR3: TGCGCCAGCAGCCAAGGAGGGGGGATCCAATCAGCCCAGCATTTT. Amino acids: CASSQGGGIQSAQHF.

The V and J genes are TRBV4-1 and TRBJ1-1; 7 bases align to TRBD1. Germline V gene data show CDR1 as MGHRA and CDR2 as YSYEKL. CDR3 length: 15 residues. The V gene end was trimmed by 3 bases and the J gene end by 4 bases; junction bases not matched to a gene: 8. Here the CDR3 reads CASSHSRQGGTEAFF. The CDR3 DNA reads as TGCGCCAGCAGCCACAGTAGACAGGGAGGCACTGAAGCTTTCTTT.

The V and J genes are TRBV29-1 and TRBJ1-1, with 9 bases fitting TRBD1. J lost 1 base, V lost 7 bases, and 4 bases had no gene match. Germline loops: CDR1 SQVTM, CDR2 ANQGSEA. This CDR3 contains 13 residues. CDR3 sequence reads: CSARGQGNTEAFF. The CDR3 region has the DNA TGCAGCGCTAGGGGACAGGGGAACACTGAAGCTTTCTTT. Filled out from reference TRBV29-1 and TRBJ1-1, the complete variable domain reads SAVISQKPSRDICQRGTSLTIQCQVDSQVTMMFWYRQQPGQSLTLIATANQGSEATYESGFVIDKFPISRPNLTFSTLTVSNMSPEDSSIYLCSARGQGNTEAFFGQGTRLTVV.

This chain joins TRBV6-1 and TRBJ2-1; D is perhaps TRBD1 (8 bases). Germline V gives CDR1 MNHNS, CDR2 SASEGT. The CDR3 has 16 residues. V lost 4 bases, J lost 4 bases, and 17 bases lay in between. The CDR3 nucleotides read TGTGCCAGCAGTGGAGGGGGGGACAGGAGATACAATGAGCAGTTCTTC. Translation: CASSGGGDRRYNEQFF.